The clone carrying this T cell receptor beta chain was found once. The antigen is undetermined. The assay was immunoSEQ multiplex PCR, and TCRdb's table has in-frame clones only and misses some. Of some 2,400,000 clones in the sample, approximately 94% were seen once. This specimen belongs to a study of shared clonotypes between healthy human individuals. Overall study results and limits: A handful of donors had around 5.2% of their naive CD4 clonotypes in common.

CDR3 length: 13 amino acids. V was trimmed by 5 bases and J by 7 bases, leaving 14 bases between them. Germline loops: CDR1 SGHTA, CDR2 FQGNSA. The clonotype originates from a man in his late teens or twenties in good health. V usage is TRBV7-2 and J usage is TRBJ1-2; tentatively, D is TRBD1 (6 bases). Sequencing was done on a sample of naive CD4+ T cells sorted from blood. Subset here: CD45RA+ positively selected. CDR3 in DNA: TGTGCCAGCAGCACCACAACAGGGCCTGGCTACACCTTC. This gives the protein CASSTTTGPGYTF.